These 29 T cell receptor beta chains came from one sample sequenced in a study of PD-1 blockade in classical Hodgkin lymphoma. Clones were read by immunoSEQ multiplex PCR, and TCRdb kept only the in-frame ones, dropping some. The sample includes 25,000 to 30,000 clones, about 90% of them seen just once. Time point in this sample: newly diagnosed, previously untreated cHL patient sample. It was by magnetic negative selection that CD4+ T cells were purified from thawed PBMCs. Sequencing was done on a sample of CD4+ T cells from blood. These receptors originate from a human donor with classical Hodgkin lymphoma.

The V call is TRBV19, the J call TRBJ2-3; TRBD2 matches at 13 bases. The CDR3 consists of 15 residues. Germline V CDR1 and CDR2: LNHDA, SQIVND (reference sequence). The V and J ends lost 4 bases and 4 bases, in that order; junction bases with no gene match: 2. The CDR3, as DNA: TGTGCCAGTAGTACGACTAGCGGGAGGTCAGATACGCAGTATTTT. It specifies CASSTTSGRSDTQYF.

This clone was seen a handful of times. This chain links TRBV6-1 with TRBJ1-5; a possible D gene is TRBD1 (5 bases). The CDR3 is 15 residues long. V was clipped by 1 base and J by 2 bases, with 9 bases between them. Germline lookup yields CDR1 MNHNS and CDR2 SASEGT. The CDR3 DNA reads TGTGCCAGCAGTGAAGGAGGGGTAGGCAATCAGCCCCAGCATTTT. It translates to CASSEGGVGNQPQHF.

This chain links TRBV6-1 with TRBJ2-1; D may be TRBD2 (6 bases). Trimming cost V 4 bases and J 7 bases, with 11 bases left between them. This CDR3 has 13 residues. Germline lookup yields CDR1 MNHNS and CDR2 SASEGT. This CDR3 reads CASSGRDTNEQFF. As DNA, the CDR3 is TGTGCCAGCAGTGGGCGGGATACTAATGAGCAGTTCTTC.

This clone has only one observation. CDR3 in amino acids: CASSESSGANVLTF. CDR3 coding DNA: TGTGCCAGTAGCGAGAGCTCTGGGGCCAACGTCCTGACTTTC. The chain uses TRBV19 and TRBJ2-6; D gene unclear. V lost 6 bases and J 0 bases, leaving 6 bases between the germline ends. The CDR3 consists of 14 residues. Looked up from germline, CDR1 is LNHDA and CDR2 is SQIVND (reference sequence). The full variable domain, rest sourced from reference TRBV19 and TRBJ2-6, is DGGITQSPKYLFRKEGQNVTLSCEQNLNHDAMYWYRQDPGQGLRLIYYSQIVNDFQKGDIAEGYSVSREKKESFPLTVTSAQKNPTAFYLCASSESSGANVLTFGAGSRLTVL.

V gene TRBV19 combines with J gene TRBJ2-3; D not resolved. The CDR3 is 13 amino acids. The germline gives CDR1 LNHDA, CDR2 SQIVND (reference sequence). Trimming shortened V by 3 bases and J by 6 bases, and 10 bases separated the two germline ends. CDR3 loop: CASSMAFGDTQYF. The CDR3 DNA follows: TGTGCCAGTAGTATGGCTTTCGGGGATACGCAGTATTTT. The complete variable domain, with remaining parts taken from reference TRBV19 and TRBJ2-3, reads DGGITQSPKYLFRKEGQNVTLSCEQNLNHDAMYWYRQDPGQGLRLIYYSQIVNDFQKGDIAEGYSVSREKKESFPLTVTSAQKNPTAFYLCASSMAFGDTQYFGPGTRLTVL.

This rearrangement joins TRBV7-2 to TRBJ1-2; 7 bases are shared with TRBD1. The CDR3 length is 13 residues. Germline CDR1 SGHTA, CDR2 FQGNSA. Trimming at V came to 2 bases and at J to 6 bases, leaving 3 bases not matched to a gene. CDR3 DNA: TGTGCCAGCAGCTTAAAGGGGGCCCATGGCTACACCTTC. Its translation: CASSLKGAHGYTF.

The gene calls are TRBV28 and TRBJ1-2, with unresolved D. The CDR3 sequence is 14 residues long. Germline CDR1 and CDR2: MDHEN and SYDVKM. Trimming took off 3 bases at V and 4 bases at J, with 12 bases between the two ends. CDR3 in amino acids: CASSFPGLIYGYTF. CDR3 in DNA: TGTGCCAGCAGTTTTCCGGGTCTGATCTATGGCTACACCTTC.

The CDR3 is CASSTGRGGNEKLFF. The CDR3 DNA sequence: TGTGCCAGCAGCACGGGGAGAGGGGGAAATGAAAAACTGTTTTTT. J is TRBJ1-4 and V is TRBV5-4; D is possibly TRBD1 (6 bases). The germline V and J ends were trimmed by 4 bases and 5 bases, with 15 bases remaining between them. The V gene's germline CDR1 is SGHNT and CDR2 YYREEE (reference sequence). The CDR3 runs 15 residues.

A single count supports this clone. The V call is TRBV7-2, the J call TRBJ2-2; the D is unclear. Germline CDR1 reads SGHTA; CDR2 reads FQGNSA. This CDR3 spans 13 amino acids. Trimming shortened V by 1 base and J by 5 bases, and 5 bases separated the two germline ends. CDR3: CASSLGATGELFF. The CDR3 DNA sequence: TGTGCCAGCAGCTTAGGGGCTACCGGGGAGCTGTTTTTT.

The chain couples TRBV11-3 to TRBJ2-1, with D perhaps being TRBD1 or TRBD2 (5 bases each). The germline V gene encodes CDR1 SGHNT and CDR2 YENEEA. Trimming cost V 5 bases and J 5 bases, with 10 bases left between them. The CDR3 is 13 residues long. The CDR3 bases are TGTGCCAGCAGCCCGGGACCAAACAATGAGCAGTTCTTC. Its protein product is CASSPGPNNEQFF.

The chain links TRBV28 to TRBJ2-5; the match to TRBD1 covers 9 bases. Germline V lookup: CDR1 MDHEN, CDR2 SYDVKM. Germline trimming cut 8 bases from V and 5 bases from J; bases unmatched to any gene: 21. This CDR3 is built from 18 residues. DNA of the CDR3: TGTGCCAGCCTCAGGACAGGGGTCATACCTGCGACAGGGGAGACCCAGTACTTC. It codes for CASLRTGVIPATGETQYF.

The V and J genes are TRBV28 and TRBJ1-4, with D maybe TRBD1 (5 bases). CDR3 length equals 14 residues. From germline, CDR1 is MDHEN and CDR2 SYDVKM. Trimming shortened V by 8 bases and J by 6 bases, and 16 bases separated the two germline ends. The CDR3, as DNA: TGTGCCAGCTACGGAGGGGCGCTCGATGAAAAACTGTTTTTT. This encodes CASYGGALDEKLFF. The full variable domain, with the rest looked up from reference TRBV28 and TRBJ1-4, is DVKVTQSSRYLVKRTGEKVFLECVQDMDHENMFWYRQDPGLGLRLIYFSYDVKMKEKGDIPEGYSVSREKKERFSLILESASTNQTSMYLCASYGGALDEKLFFGSGTQLSVL.

As to this clone: One end of the junction does not line up with germline, which may come from a read error. The chain joins TRBV5-1 to TRBJ1-1, with TRBD1 matching over 9 bases. The CDR3 has 15 amino acids. In germline, CDR1 is SGHRS, CDR2 YFSETQ. This chain's CDR3 is CASRLTGGGYTEAFF. CDR3 bases: TGCGCCAGCCGCTTAACAGGGGGCGGGTACACTGAAGCTTTCTTT.

The sample holds a few counts of this clone. The genes are TRBV6-6 and TRBJ1-2; D not resolved. The CDR3 sequence is 10 residues long. Germline assignment: CDR1 MNHNY and CDR2 SVGAGI (reference sequence). V lost 8 bases to trimming and J lost 8 bases, with 9 bases between them. The CDR3 here is CASREGGYTF. The CDR3 DNA reads as TGTGCCAGCCGGGAGGGCGGCTACACCTTC.

This clone was seen more than once but under ten times. V and J are TRBV6-6 and TRBJ1-3; D remains unclear. This CDR3 has 13 residues. The germline CDR1 and CDR2 sequences are MNHNY and SVGAGI (reference sequence). V was pared by 5 bases and J by 7 bases, with 12 bases between. The CDR3: CASSLESGNTIYF. CDR3 bases: TGTGCCAGCAGTCTCGAATCCGGGAACACCATATATTTT.

As to this clone: The same CDR3 is also encoded by other DNA sequences in this sample. This chain connects TRBV18 to TRBJ1-1; possible D gene TRBD1, 6 bases. This CDR3 is built from 13 residues. Germline loops: CDR1 KGHSH, CDR2 LQKENI. V lost 3 bases to trimming and J lost 1 base, with 6 bases between them. The CDR3 is CASSPGQNTEAFF. Here the CDR3 DNA reads TGTGCCAGCTCACCGGGACAGAACACTGAAGCTTTCTTT. The entire variable domain, with the rest obtained from reference TRBV18 and TRBJ1-1, is as follows: NAGVMQNPRHLVRRRGQEARLRCSPMKGHSHVYWYRQLPEEGLKFMVYLQKENIIDESGMPKERFSAEFPKEGPSILRIQQVVRGDSAAYFCASSPGQNTEAFFGQGTRLTVV.

The V gene is TRBV6-1, the J gene TRBJ2-2; D tentatively reads TRBD1 or TRBD2 (7 bases each). CDR1 and CDR2 from the germline V gene are MNHNS and SASEGT. V gave up 3 bases and J gave up 4 bases, with 18 bases separating them. CDR3 length: 17 residues. CDR3 in amino acids: CASSDRGRATGTGELFF. In nucleotides, the CDR3 is TGTGCCAGCAGTGACAGGGGGAGGGCTACGGGCACCGGGGAGCTGTTTTTT.

The chain carries TRBV11-2 and TRBJ1-3; perhaps TRBD1 as D (6 bases). V lost 4 bases and J lost 3, with 16 bases in between. The CDR3 sequence is 16 residues long. In germline, CDR1 is SGHAT, CDR2 FQNNGV. CDR3 nucleotide sequence: TGTGCCAGCAGCTCCCTAGGGGGGGCAGGTGGAAACACCATATATTTT. This codes for CASSSLGGAGGNTIYF.

The chain links TRBV28 to TRBJ1-5; D gene uncertain. The V and J ends lost 3 bases and 3 bases respectively, with 9 bases between them. The germline V gene encodes CDR1 MDHEN and CDR2 SYDVKM. The CDR3 is 14 residues long. The CDR3 region is CASSFGVHNQPQHF. For the CDR3, the DNA is TGTGCCAGCAGTTTCGGGGTTCACAATCAGCCCCAGCATTTT.

This chain connects TRBV28 to TRBJ2-2; D is undetermined. Trimming pared 2 bases from V and 6 bases from J, leaving 10 bases between. The V gene's germline CDR1 is MDHEN and CDR2 SYDVKM. This CDR3 is 14 amino acids long. This chain's CDR3 is CASSLQGPAGELFF. In DNA, the CDR3 is TGTGCCAGCAGTTTACAAGGGCCGGCCGGGGAGCTGTTTTTT.

The V gene is TRBV5-4, the J gene TRBJ2-7, with TRBD1 matching 9 bases. From germline, CDR1 is SGHNT and CDR2 YYREEE (reference sequence). The trim removed 3 bases at V and 3 bases at J, leaving 7 bases unmatched. CDR3 size: 15 residues. The CDR3 region has the DNA TGTGCCAGCAGCTCCGGGACAGGGTCGTTCTACGAGCAGTACTTC. It translates to CASSSGTGSFYEQYF.

This chain uses TRBV6-1 with TRBJ2-5; TRBD1 agrees at 12 bases. Germline assignment: CDR1 MNHNS and CDR2 SASEGT. J gave up 4 bases and V 4 bases, and 7 bases lay outside the gene matches. The CDR3 contains 16 residues. Here the CDR3 DNA reads TGTGCCAGCAGTGTCCGGGGACAGGGGGCTGTAGAGACCCAGTACTTC. It is translated as CASSVRGQGAVETQYF.

This clone came up a few times. This chain links TRBV25-1 with TRBJ1-2; no definite D call. With 3 bases removed from V and 1 base from J, the gap between germline ends came to 6 bases. CDR3 size: 13 residues. The germline CDR1 and CDR2 sequences are MGHDK and SYGVNS. CDR3 amino acids: CASSDSYNYGYTF. In DNA form, the CDR3 reads TGTGCCAGCAGTGACAGTTATAACTATGGCTACACCTTC.

This chain links TRBV5-5 with TRBJ2-1; TRBD2 aligns across 10 bases. The CDR3 has 16 residues. Trimming cost V 0 bases and J 8 bases; bases outside gene matches: 8. From germline, CDR1 is SGHKS and CDR2 YYEKEE (reference sequence). CDR3 residues: CASSLEILAGLYEQFF. CDR3 DNA: TGTGCCAGCAGCTTGGAAATACTAGCGGGACTCTATGAGCAGTTCTTC.

CDR3 in DNA: TGTGCCAGCAGCGACAACAGGGGGATAAACATTCAGTACTTC. Amino acids: CASSDNRGINIQYF. The gene calls are TRBV2 and TRBJ2-4; TRBD1 matches at 8 bases. With V trimmed by 6 bases and J by 6 bases, 7 bases remained unmatched. The CDR3 is 14 residues long. Looked up from germline, CDR1 is SNHLY and CDR2 is FYNNEI.

V gene TRBV28 combines with J gene TRBJ1-1; D is ambiguous. The CDR3 is 12 amino acids. Trimming left V 2 bases short and J 7 bases short, with 8 bases between. Germline CDR1 MDHEN, CDR2 SYDVKM. CDR3 residues: CASSLVPYEAFF. Written as DNA, the CDR3 is TGTGCCAGCAGTTTAGTGCCCTATGAAGCTTTCTTT.

This clone was seen just once. This chain links TRBV11-2 with TRBJ1-2; D unresolved. Trimming removed 1 base at V and 2 bases at J, with 11 bases between. This CDR3 comprises 15 residues. The germline gives CDR1 SGHAT, CDR2 FQNNGV. The CDR3 DNA is TGTGCCAGCAGCTTAGGAGAGCTTCTGAACTATGGCTACACCTTC. It yields the protein CASSLGELLNYGYTF.

The J gene is TRBJ1-4, the V gene TRBV19, with 7 bases aligning to TRBD1. J gave up 5 bases and V 5 bases, and 5 bases lay outside the gene matches. Looked up from germline, CDR1 is LNHDA and CDR2 is SQIVND (reference sequence). The CDR3 consists of 14 residues. CDR3 nucleotide sequence: TGTGCCAGTAGTCTGGACAGGCTGAATGAAAAACTGTTTTTT. This translates into CASSLDRLNEKLFF.

A note on this clone: The junction and the germline gene differ at one end; a read error may be behind it. Other DNA sequences of this sample code for an identical CDR3. V is TRBV5-4 and J is TRBJ2-7, with a possible D match to TRBD2 (5 bases). This CDR3 has 13 residues. Germline-derived CDR1 and CDR2 are SGHNT and YYREEE (reference sequence). The CDR3, as DNA: TGTGCCAGCAGCGGGGTAGCGAGTCTGAGGCAGTATTTC. Protein product: CASSGVASLRQYF.